This T cell receptor (beta chain) was documented in a study of cytomegalovirus exposure and HLA in healthy donors. Study-wide findings and caveats: In all likelihood, a cluster of highly shared sequence variants was a sequencing artifact.

The study ran its PCR with 60 Vbeta and 13 Jbeta primers. TCRdb keeps only in-frame clones here, not all; method: immunoSEQ multiplex PCR. Of around 120,000 clones in the sample, more than 60% were seen once. Turning to this clone: Antigen: not known.

The CDR3 covers 15 residues. J lost 1 base, V lost 1 base, and 3 bases had no gene match. Per the germline V gene, CDR1 is LGHNA and CDR2 is YSLEER. Source material: PBMCs. The chain links TRBV4-3 to TRBJ1-1; the match to TRBD1 covers 7 bases. The clonotype was recovered from a woman in her forties in good health and CMV-seropositive. The CDR3 nucleotides are TGCGCCAGCAGCCAAGGCACAGGGGCGAACACTGAAGCTTTCTTT. Protein product: CASSQGTGANTEAFF.